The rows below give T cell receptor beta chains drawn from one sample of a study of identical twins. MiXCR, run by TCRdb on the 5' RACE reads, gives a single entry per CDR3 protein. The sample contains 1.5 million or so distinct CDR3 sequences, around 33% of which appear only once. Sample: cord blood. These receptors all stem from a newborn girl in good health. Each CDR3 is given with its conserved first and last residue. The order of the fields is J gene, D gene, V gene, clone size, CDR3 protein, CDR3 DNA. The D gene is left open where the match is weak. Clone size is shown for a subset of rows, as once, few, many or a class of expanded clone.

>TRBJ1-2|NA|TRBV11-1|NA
CASGFVRGNDGYTF
TGTGCCAGCGGCTTCGTGAGAGGGAACGATGGCTACACCTTC
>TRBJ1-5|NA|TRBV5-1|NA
CAGSLDVNQPQHF
TGCGCCGGCAGCTTGGATGTCAATCAGCCCCAGCATTTT
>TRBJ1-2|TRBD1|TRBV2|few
CASSDSGQGNNYGYTF
TGTGCCAGCAGTGATTCGGGACAGGGTAACAACTATGGCTACACCTTC
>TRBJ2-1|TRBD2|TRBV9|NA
CASSLSSGGAGNEQFF
TGTGCCAGCAGCTTATCTAGCGGGGGGGCCGGCAATGAGCAGTTCTTC
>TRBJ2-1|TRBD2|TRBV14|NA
CASSQVHGTSDYNEQFF
TGTGCCAGCAGCCAGGTTCACGGGACTAGCGACTACAATGAGCAGTTCTTC
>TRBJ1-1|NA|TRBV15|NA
CATSIHRQRKAEAFF
TGTGCCACCAGCATACACCGACAGAGAAAGGCTGAAGCTTTCTTT
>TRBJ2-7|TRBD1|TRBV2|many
CASSAQGYEQYF
TGTGCCAGCAGTGCACAGGGGTACGAGCAGTACTTC
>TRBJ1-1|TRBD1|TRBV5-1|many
CASSLGQGGNTEAFF
TGCGCCAGCAGCTTGGGACAGGGAGGGAACACTGAAGCTTTCTTT
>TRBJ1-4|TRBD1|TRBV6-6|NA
CASNWGQSNEKLFF
TGTGCCAGCAACTGGGGACAGTCTAATGAAAAACTGTTTTTT
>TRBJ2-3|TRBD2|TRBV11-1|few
CASSLSLAGGPDTQYF
TGTGCCAGCAGCTTGTCGCTAGCGGGAGGACCAGATACGCAGTATTTT
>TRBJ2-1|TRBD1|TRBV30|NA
CAWSAGTGRVNEQFF
TGTGCCTGGTCCGCCGGGACAGGGAGGGTAAATGAGCAGTTCTTC
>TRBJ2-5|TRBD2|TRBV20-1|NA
CSARETLAGDLTQYF
TGCAGTGCGCGGGAAACACTAGCGGGAGATCTGACCCAGTACTTC
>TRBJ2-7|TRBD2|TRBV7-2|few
CASSLVREGGEQYF
TGTGCCAGCAGCTTAGTCCGGGAGGGAGGCGAGCAGTACTTC
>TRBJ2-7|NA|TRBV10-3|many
CAISEFQEPSYEQYF
TGTGCCATCAGTGAGTTTCAGGAACCCTCCTACGAGCAGTACTTC
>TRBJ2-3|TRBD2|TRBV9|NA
CASSVDPSGGADTQYF
TGTGCCAGCAGCGTAGACCCTAGCGGGGGAGCAGATACGCAGTATTTT
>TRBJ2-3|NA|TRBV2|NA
CASEAGNTDTQYF
TGTGCCAGCGAGGCGGGGAACACAGATACGCAGTATTTT
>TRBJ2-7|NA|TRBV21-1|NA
CASSKMKDRSYEQYF
TGTGCCAGCAGCAAAATGAAGGACAGATCCTACGAGCAGTACTTC
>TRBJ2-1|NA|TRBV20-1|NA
CSAPNSGRNYNEQFF
TGCAGTGCTCCCAACAGCGGGCGGAATTACAATGAGCAGTTCTTC
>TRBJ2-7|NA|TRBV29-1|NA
CSVPKQTTGFYEQYF
TGCAGCGTCCCTAAACAAACTACAGGGTTCTACGAGCAGTACTTC
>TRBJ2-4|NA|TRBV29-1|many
CSVRTGGNIQYF
TGCAGCGTCAGGACCGGCGGGAACATTCAGTACTTC
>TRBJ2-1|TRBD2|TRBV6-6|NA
CVSSYPSGNEQFF
TGTGTCAGCAGTTACCCTAGCGGGAATGAGCAGTTCTTC
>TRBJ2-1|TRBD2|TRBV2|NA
CASRPGLGHNEQFF
TGTGCCAGCAGGCCGGGACTAGGTCACAATGAGCAGTTCTTC
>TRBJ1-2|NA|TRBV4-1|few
CASSQDQGVNYGYTF
TGCGCCAGCAGCCAAGATCAAGGGGTAAACTATGGCTACACCTTC
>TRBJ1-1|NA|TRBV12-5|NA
CASGLGIRAFF
TGTGCTAGTGGTTTAGGAATTCGAGCTTTCTTT
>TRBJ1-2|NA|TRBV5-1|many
CASREDLYGYTF
TGCGCCAGCAGAGAGGATCTCTATGGCTACACCTTC
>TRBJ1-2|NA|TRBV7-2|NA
CASSSSQGNGYTF
TGTGCCAGCAGCTCAAGCCAGGGCAATGGCTACACCTTC
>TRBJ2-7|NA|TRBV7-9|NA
CASSLSDNSYEQYF
TGTGCCAGCAGCTTATCTGACAACTCCTACGAGCAGTACTTC
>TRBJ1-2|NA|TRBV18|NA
CASSPTEGGYGYTF
TGTGCCAGCTCACCTACGGAGGGTGGGTATGGCTACACCTTC
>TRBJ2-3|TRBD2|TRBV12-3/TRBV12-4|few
CASTSSPSGASTDTQYF
TGTGCCAGCACCTCATCCCCTAGCGGGGCTAGCACAGATACGCAGTATTTT
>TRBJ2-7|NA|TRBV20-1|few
CSARVGGGLVAYEQYF
TGCAGTGCTAGAGTAGGCGGGGGCCTAGTAGCCTACGAGCAGTACTTC
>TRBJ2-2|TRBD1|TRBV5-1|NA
CASSFRDRGPNTGELFF
TGCGCCAGCAGTTTCCGGGACAGGGGTCCGAACACCGGGGAGCTGTTTTTT
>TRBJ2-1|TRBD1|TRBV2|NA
CASSYDRGRIYEQFF
TGTGCCAGCAGTTACGACAGGGGGCGGATCTATGAGCAGTTCTTC
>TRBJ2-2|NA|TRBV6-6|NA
CASSSDLANTGELFF
TGTGCCAGCAGTTCCGACCTCGCGAACACCGGGGAGCTGTTTTTT
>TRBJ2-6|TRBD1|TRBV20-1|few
CSVDRGPISGANVLTF
TGCAGTGTAGACAGGGGCCCCATCTCTGGGGCCAACGTCCTGACTTTC
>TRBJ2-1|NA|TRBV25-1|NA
CASSKTGSVVNEQFF
TGTGCCAGCAGTAAAACGGGTAGTGTGGTCAATGAGCAGTTCTTC
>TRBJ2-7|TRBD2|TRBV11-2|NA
CASSLVLATPYNEQYF
TGTGCCAGCAGCTTAGTACTAGCGACCCCCTACAATGAGCAGTACTTC
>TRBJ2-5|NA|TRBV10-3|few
CAISEAGKETQYF
TGTGCCATCAGTGAAGCAGGGAAAGAGACCCAGTACTTC
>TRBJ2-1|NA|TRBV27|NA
CASSFEIAVMHEQFF
TGTGCCAGCAGTTTTGAGATAGCGGTTATGCATGAGCAGTTCTTC
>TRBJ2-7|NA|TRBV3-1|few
CASSQSGDYEQYF
TGTGCCAGCAGCCAGTCTGGCGACTACGAGCAGTACTTC
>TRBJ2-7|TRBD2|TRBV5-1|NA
CASSWGLGSSYEQYF
TGCGCCAGCAGCTGGGGACTAGGGAGCTCCTACGAGCAGTACTTC
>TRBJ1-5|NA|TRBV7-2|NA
CASSPRTGQPQHF
TGTGCCAGCAGCCCACGTACAGGTCAGCCCCAGCATTTT
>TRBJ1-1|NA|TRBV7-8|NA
CASSLVMRVNTEAFF
TGTGCCAGCAGCTTAGTTATGCGAGTGAACACTGAAGCTTTCTTT
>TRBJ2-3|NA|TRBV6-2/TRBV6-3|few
CASSPSGGGGPDTQYF
TGTGCCAGCAGTCCAAGCGGAGGGGGCGGACCAGATACGCAGTATTTT
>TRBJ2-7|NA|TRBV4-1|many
CASSQRLPSSYEQYF
TGCGCCAGCAGCCAGAGACTTCCGAGCTCCTACGAGCAGTACTTC
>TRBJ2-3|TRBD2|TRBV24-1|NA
CATSDSSGGFTDTQYF
TGTGCCACCAGTGATTCAAGCGGGGGGTTCACAGATACGCAGTATTTT
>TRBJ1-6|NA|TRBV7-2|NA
CASSLSSDSFGWSPLHF
TGTGCCAGCAGCTTATCCTCCGACAGTTTTGGTTGGTCACCCCTCCACTTT
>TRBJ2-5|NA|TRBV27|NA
CASSTGTYSEQYF
TGTGCCAGTTCGACAGGTACCTACAGTGAGCAGTACTTC
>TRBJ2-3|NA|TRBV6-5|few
CASSYSLDADTQYF
TGTGCCAGCAGTTACAGTCTAGATGCAGATACGCAGTATTTT
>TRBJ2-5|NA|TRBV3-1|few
CASSQDNGWGTQYF
TGTGCCAGCAGCCAAGATAACGGGTGGGGGACCCAGTACTTC
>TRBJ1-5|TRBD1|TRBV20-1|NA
CSAWDRGVSNQPQHF
TGCAGTGCTTGGGACAGGGGGGTTAGCAATCAGCCCCAGCATTTT
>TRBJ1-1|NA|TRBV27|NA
CASSSPHGGRRDTEAFF
TGTGCCAGCAGCAGCCCCCACGGGGGGCGCCGTGACACTGAAGCTTTCTTT
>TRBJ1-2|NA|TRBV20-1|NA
CSAASGAGGYTF
TGCAGTGCTGCTAGCGGGGCGGGAGGCTACACCTTC
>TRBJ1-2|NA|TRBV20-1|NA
CSAPGQKNYGYTF
TGCAGTGCTCCGGGACAAAAAAACTATGGCTACACCTTC